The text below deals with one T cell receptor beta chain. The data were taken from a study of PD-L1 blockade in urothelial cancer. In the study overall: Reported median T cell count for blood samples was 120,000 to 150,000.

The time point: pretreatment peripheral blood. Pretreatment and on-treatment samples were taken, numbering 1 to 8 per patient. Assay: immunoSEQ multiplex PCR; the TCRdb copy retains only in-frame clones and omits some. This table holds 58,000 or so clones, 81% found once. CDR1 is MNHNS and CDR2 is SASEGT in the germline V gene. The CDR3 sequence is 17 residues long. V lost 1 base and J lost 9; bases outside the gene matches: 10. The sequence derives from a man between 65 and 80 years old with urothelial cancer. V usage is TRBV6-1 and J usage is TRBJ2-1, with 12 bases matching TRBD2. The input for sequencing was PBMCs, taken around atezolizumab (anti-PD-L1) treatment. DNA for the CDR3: TGTGCCAGCAGTGAAGGACTAGCGGGAGTGTTAGGTGGTGAGCAGTTCTTC. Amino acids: CASSEGLAGVLGGEQFF.